The T cell receptor (beta chain) under discussion was sequenced for a study of vaccination and CD4 T cells after COVID-19. The overall study: A median of approximately 75 days (range 14 to 241) separated dose two from the taking of post-vaccine samples.

Of note for this clonotype: What it recognizes is unknown.

Treatment specified: 10-day PBMC culture with coronavirus spike peptide pools or control peptides (ViraFEST assay). The assay that was used to sequence DNA from cultured CD4+ T cells was the Oncomine TCR Beta short-read assay. The authors extracted genomic DNA from cultured CD4+ T cells. MiXCR, run by TCRdb on the PCR reads, gives a single entry per CDR3 protein. Counted here are about 2,700 distinct CDR3 sequences, 20% to 25% occurring once; the ten biggest clones make up under 30%. This CDR3 comprises 16 residues. Per germline, CDR1 MNHNS and CDR2 SASEGT. The ends were cut back, 0 bases at V and 1 base at J, with 12 bases in the middle.

This TCR derives from a human donor who had recovered from COVID-19. The chain employs TRBV6-1 and TRBJ2-5; maybe TRBD2 (6 bases). Source material: CD4+ T cells from blood, cultured in vitro. The chain's CDR3 is CASSEATGELQETQYF. The CDR3 DNA sequence: TGTGCCAGCAGTGAAGCGACGGGGGAGCTCCAAGAGACCCAGTACTTC.